Listed here are 2 T cell receptor beta chains from one sample, sequenced in a study of T cell responses to AZD1222 COVID-19 vaccine. The table came from immunoSEQ multiplex PCR; TCRdb's copy has only in-frame clones and leaves some out. This sample has about 130,000 clones; approximately 90% occur once, and the top ten carry roughly 4%. Here the sequenced sample was peripheral blood, taken on day 0 of AZD1222 vaccination. The origin of the receptors is an adult in good health.

The chain carries TRBV25-1 and TRBJ1-4; D is perhaps TRBD1 (5 bases). Trimming left V 3 bases short and J 0 bases short, with 8 bases between. The germline V gene encodes CDR1 MGHDK and CDR2 SYGVNS. The CDR3 length is 15 residues. The CDR3, as DNA: TGTGCCAGCAGTGACTCAGGGACAACTAATGAAAAACTGTTTTTT. The encoded protein is CASSDSGTTNEKLFF.

V usage is TRBV7-6 and J usage is TRBJ2-2, with a weak D call TRBD2 (5 bases). Germline CDR1 SGHVS, CDR2 FNYEAQ. The V and J ends lost 5 bases and 7 bases respectively, with 14 bases between them. This CDR3 is built from 14 residues. Here the CDR3 DNA reads TGTGCCAGCAGCGAGGGTGGGTGGATCGGGGAGCTGTTTTTT. Translating it yields CASSEGGWIGELFF.